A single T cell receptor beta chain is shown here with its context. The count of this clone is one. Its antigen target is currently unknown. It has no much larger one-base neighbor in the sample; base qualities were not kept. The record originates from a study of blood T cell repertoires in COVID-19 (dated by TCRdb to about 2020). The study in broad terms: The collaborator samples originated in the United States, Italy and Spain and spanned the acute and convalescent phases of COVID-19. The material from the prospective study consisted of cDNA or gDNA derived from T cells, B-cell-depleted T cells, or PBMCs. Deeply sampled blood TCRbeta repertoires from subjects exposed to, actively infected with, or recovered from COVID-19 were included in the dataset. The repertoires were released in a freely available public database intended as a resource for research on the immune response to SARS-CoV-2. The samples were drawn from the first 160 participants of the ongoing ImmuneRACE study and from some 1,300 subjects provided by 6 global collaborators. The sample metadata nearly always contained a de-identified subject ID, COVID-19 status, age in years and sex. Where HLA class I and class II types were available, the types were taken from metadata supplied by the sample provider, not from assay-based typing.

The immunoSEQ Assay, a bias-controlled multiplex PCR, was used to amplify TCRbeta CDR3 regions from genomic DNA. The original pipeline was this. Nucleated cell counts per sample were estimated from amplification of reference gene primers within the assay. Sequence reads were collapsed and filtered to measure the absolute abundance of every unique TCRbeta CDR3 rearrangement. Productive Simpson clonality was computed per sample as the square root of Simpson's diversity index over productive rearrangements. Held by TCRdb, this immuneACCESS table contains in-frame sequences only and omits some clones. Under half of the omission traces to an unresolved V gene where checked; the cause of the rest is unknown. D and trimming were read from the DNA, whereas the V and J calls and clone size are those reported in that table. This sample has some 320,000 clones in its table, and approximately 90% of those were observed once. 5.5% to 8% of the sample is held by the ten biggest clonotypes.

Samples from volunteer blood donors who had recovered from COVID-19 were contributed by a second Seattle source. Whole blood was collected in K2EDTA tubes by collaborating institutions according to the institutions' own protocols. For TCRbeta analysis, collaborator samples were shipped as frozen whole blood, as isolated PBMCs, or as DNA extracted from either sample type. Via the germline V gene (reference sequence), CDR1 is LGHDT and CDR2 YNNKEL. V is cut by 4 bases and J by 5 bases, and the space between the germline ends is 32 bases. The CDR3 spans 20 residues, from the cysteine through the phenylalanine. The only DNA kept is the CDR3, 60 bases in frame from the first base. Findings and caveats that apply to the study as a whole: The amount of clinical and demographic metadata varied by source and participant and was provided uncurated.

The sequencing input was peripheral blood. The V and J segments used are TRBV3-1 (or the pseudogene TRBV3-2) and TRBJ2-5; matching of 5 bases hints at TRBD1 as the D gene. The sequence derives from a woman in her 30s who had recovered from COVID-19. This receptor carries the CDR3 CASSPKRNHQGEGFRETQYF. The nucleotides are TGTGCCAGCAGCCCGAAGAGAAATCATCAGGGCGAAGGGTTTCGGGAGACCCAGTACTTC.